The source of this T cell receptor (beta chain) is a study of post-analysis software for immune sequencing data. V trimming: 7 bases; J trimming: 4 bases; junction bases outside the gene matches: 9. The CDR3 covers 13 residues. CDR1 and CDR2 (germline): DFQATT, SNEGSKA (reference sequence). As concerns this clonotype: The antigen is not known.

Study-level findings and limits: Roughly 5 TRBV segments (TRBV5-6, TRBV5-1 and TRBV20-1 among them) occurred more frequently in patients than in controls.

Included in the TCR beta cDNA libraries were unique molecular identifiers. MiXCR was run by TCRdb on the PCR reads, yielding one entry per CDR3 protein. The sample holds hundreds of thousands of distinct CDR3 sequences, around 53% seen once. The TCR originated in a girl aged 5-17 years with multiple sclerosis. The chain carries TRBV20-1 and TRBJ2-7; 8 bases align to TRBD2. Sequenced: blood. The CDR3 protein is CSVLKREPYEQYF. In DNA form, the CDR3 reads TGCAGTGTTCTAAAGCGGGAGCCGTACGAGCAGTACTTC.